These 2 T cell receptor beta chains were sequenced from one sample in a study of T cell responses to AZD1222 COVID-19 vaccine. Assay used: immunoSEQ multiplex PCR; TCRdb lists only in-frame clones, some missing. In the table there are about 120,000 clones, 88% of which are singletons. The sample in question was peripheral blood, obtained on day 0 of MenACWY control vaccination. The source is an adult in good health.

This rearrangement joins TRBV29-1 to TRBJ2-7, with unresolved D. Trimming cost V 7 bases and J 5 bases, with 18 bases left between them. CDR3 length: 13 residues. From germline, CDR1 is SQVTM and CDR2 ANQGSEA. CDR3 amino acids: CSAVDGSDHEQYF. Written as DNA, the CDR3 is TGCAGCGCTGTCGACGGCTCCGACCACGAGCAGTACTTC.

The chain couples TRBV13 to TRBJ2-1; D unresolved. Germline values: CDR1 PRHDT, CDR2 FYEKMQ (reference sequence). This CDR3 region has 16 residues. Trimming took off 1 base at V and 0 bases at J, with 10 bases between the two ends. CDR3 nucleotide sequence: TGTGCCAGCAGCTTAGATAAGGACGGCTCCTACAATGAGCAGTTCTTC. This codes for CASSLDKDGSYNEQFF.